Below are 23 T cell receptor beta chains sequenced from a single sample in a study of T cell responses to AZD1222 COVID-19 vaccine. Repertoires were generated with immunoSEQ multiplex PCR, while TCRdb's copy carries only in-frame clones and drops some. The sample has roughly 180,000 clones, over 90% seen once. The input for sequencing was peripheral blood, taken 28 days after the second AZD1222 dose. The receptors derive from an adult who received the AZD1222 COVID-19 vaccine.

This chain connects TRBV6-5 to TRBJ1-5, with D unresolved. Trimming stripped 5 bases from V and 7 bases from J, with 12 bases between. The CDR3 runs to 13 residues. CDR1 is MNHEY, CDR2 SVGAGI, per germline. In DNA, the CDR3 is TGTGCCAGCAGTCAAACCTTGGGACAGCCCCAGCATTTT. This translates into CASSQTLGQPQHF.

The chain employs TRBV7-8 and TRBJ2-4, with TRBD2 identical over 7 bases. The CDR3 extends over 15 amino acids. V was clipped by 8 bases and J by 4 bases; unmatched bases: 11. Germline CDR1 is SGHVS and CDR2 is FQNEAQ. The DNA for the CDR3 is TGTGCCAGCCCGGGAGGAACCATAACAAAAAACATTCAGTACTTC. It yields the protein CASPGGTITKNIQYF.

The chain links TRBV27 to TRBJ2-3, with D tentatively TRBD1 or TRBD2 (5 bases each). The CDR3 loop spans 16 amino acids. Trimming pared 5 bases from V and 2 bases from J, leaving 17 bases between. CDR1 MNHEY and CDR2 SMNVEV come from the germline V gene (reference sequence). CDR3 DNA: TGTGCCAGCAGTGCCCTGGGACGGGACCTCACAGATACGCAGTATTTT. Amino acids: CASSALGRDLTDTQYF.

The chain couples TRBV5-6 to TRBJ1-3, with a possible D match to TRBD1 (5 bases). This CDR3 is 14 amino acids long. The germline CDR1 and CDR2 sequences are SGHDT and YYEEEE. V dropped 0 bases and J dropped 2 bases, with 6 bases sitting between them. The DNA of the CDR3 is TGTGCCAGCAGCTTGGAGGGGCCTGGAAACACCATATATTTT. Amino acids: CASSLEGPGNTIYF.

The V call is TRBV4-1, the J call TRBJ1-2; D is unclear. CDR3 length equals 17 residues. Germline lookup yields CDR1 MGHRA and CDR2 YSYEKL. The V end lost 1 base, the J end lost 4 bases, and 19 bases lay between the germline ends. The CDR3 is CASSQGIVSGFGYGYTF. The CDR3 nucleotides are TGCGCCAGCAGCCAAGGGATCGTGTCAGGCTTCGGCTATGGCTACACCTTC.

The chain recombines TRBV7-2 with TRBJ2-5, with 14 bases aligning to TRBD2. Trimming cost V 7 bases and J 3 bases; bases outside gene matches: 7. Germline CDR1 reads SGHTA; CDR2 reads FQGNSA. CDR3 length: 16 residues. The CDR3: CASNGGTSGSKETQYF. The CDR3 nucleotides read TGTGCCAGCAATGGTGGGACTAGCGGGAGTAAAGAGACCCAGTACTTC.

The chain uses TRBV7-3 and TRBJ2-2, with 9 bases identical to TRBD2. The CDR3 contains 16 residues. J gave up 2 bases and V 5 bases, and 6 bases lay outside the gene matches. Germline V gives CDR1 SGHTA, CDR2 FQGTGA. The CDR3 DNA sequence: TGTGCCAGCAGCCAGGCCGGGACTAGCAACACCGGGGAGCTGTTTTTT. The encoded protein is CASSQAGTSNTGELFF. Full variable domain (outside the CDR3, taken from reference TRBV7-3 and TRBJ2-2): GAGVSQTPSNKVTEKGKYVELRCDPISGHTALYWYRQSLGQGPEFLIYFQGTGAADDSGLPNDRFFAVRPEGSVSTLKIQRTERGDSAVYLCASSQAGTSNTGELFFGEGSRLTVL.

CDR3 sequence reads: CASSQGTTSTDTQYF. For the CDR3, the DNA is TGTGCCAGCAGCCAGGGGACTACCAGCACAGATACGCAGTATTTT. The J gene is TRBJ2-3, the V gene TRBV3-1 (or the pseudogene TRBV3-2), with 7 bases matching TRBD2. Germline V gene sequence: CDR1 LGHDT, CDR2 YNNKEL (reference sequence). V lost 3 bases to trimming and J lost 0 bases; unmatched junction nucleotides: 3. This CDR3 has 15 amino acids.

The CDR3 DNA follows: TGTGCCAGCAGCTCGAGACGCCTCCCGGGTGACTATGGCTACACCTTC. Translation gives CASSSRRLPGDYGYTF. V gene TRBV5-4 combines with J gene TRBJ1-2, with D hard to call. Between the trimmed V and J ends, which lost 3 bases and 3 bases, there was a span of 18 bases. This CDR3 has 16 residues. From germline, CDR1 is SGHNT and CDR2 YYREEE (reference sequence).

This rearrangement joins TRBV7-3 to TRBJ2-3, with a possible D match to TRBD2 (6 bases). V gave up 5 bases and J gave up 8 bases, with 14 bases separating them. The CDR3 spans 13 residues. CDR1 and CDR2 from the germline V gene are SGHTA and FQGTGA. CDR3 protein: CASSLGLAPTQYF. In nucleotides, the CDR3 is TGTGCCAGCAGCCTGGGTCTAGCGCCTACGCAGTATTTT.

This sequence joins TRBV7-9 and TRBJ2-1; 11 nucleotides align to TRBD2. There are 17 residues in the CDR3. V lost 3 bases to trimming and J lost 0 bases; unmatched junction nucleotides: 4. Germline V gene lookup returns CDR1 SEHNR and CDR2 FQNEAQ (reference sequence). CDR3 in amino acids: CASSFSSGGASYNEQFF. CDR3 DNA sequence: TGTGCCAGCAGCTTTAGTAGCGGGGGGGCCTCCTACAATGAGCAGTTCTTC.

The chain couples TRBV7-9 to TRBJ2-1, with TRBD2 identical over 11 bases. Trimming cost V 5 bases and J 3 bases; bases outside gene matches: 0. The CDR3 is 14 residues long. The germline gives CDR1 SEHNR, CDR2 FQNEAQ (reference sequence). CDR3 sequence (DNA): TGTGCCAGCAGCACTAGCGGGGGCTACAATGAGCAGTTCTTC. Amino acid sequence: CASSTSGGYNEQFF.

The rearrangement joins TRBV7-2 to TRBJ2-7; D could derive from TRBD1 or TRBD2 (5 bases each). The germline V gene has CDR1 SGHTA and CDR2 FQGNSA. The CDR3 extends over 15 amino acids. V was trimmed by 1 base and J by 5 bases, leaving 15 bases between them. The CDR3: CASSLEWDPRDEQYF. CDR3 bases: TGTGCCAGCAGCTTAGAGTGGGACCCGCGGGACGAGCAGTACTTC.

V usage is TRBV11-3 and J usage is TRBJ1-1; weak D call: TRBD1 (6 bases). The CDR3 runs to 14 residues. V dropped 5 bases and J dropped 6 bases, with 16 bases sitting between them. In germline, CDR1 is SGHNT, CDR2 YENEEA. The CDR3 coding sequence is TGTGCCAGCAGCCCCCGGGGGTCAGGGGCTGAAGCTTTCTTT. Amino acids: CASSPRGSGAEAFF.

The rearrangement links TRBV12-3 or TRBV12-4 to TRBJ2-3; no clear D gene. This CDR3 is built from 13 residues. V lost 6 bases to trimming and J lost 9 bases, with 16 bases between them. The CDR3: CASRRTAVETQYF. CDR3 nucleotides: TGTGCCAGCAGACGGACCGCAGTAGAGACGCAGTATTTT.

The V call is TRBV7-7, the J call TRBJ2-2; a possible D gene is TRBD2 (5 bases). Germline V gene sequence: CDR1 SSHAT, CDR2 FNYEAQ (reference sequence). Between the trimmed V and J ends, which lost 2 bases and 3 bases, there was a span of 13 bases. The CDR3 loop spans 16 amino acids. CDR3 amino acids: CASSLKTNPDTGELFF. The CDR3 region has the DNA TGTGCCAGCAGCTTAAAGACTAACCCCGACACCGGGGAGCTGTTTTTT.

This chain links TRBV5-6 with TRBJ1-5; no clear D gene. Trimming stripped 2 bases from V and 0 bases from J, with 0 bases between. The CDR3 extends over 12 amino acids. The germline CDR1 and CDR2 sequences are SGHDT and YYEEEE. The chain's CDR3 is CASSFSNQPQHF. The DNA for the CDR3 is TGTGCCAGCAGCTTTAGCAATCAGCCCCAGCATTTT.

The chain recombines TRBV6-5 with TRBJ2-2; D remains unclear. Germline V gene data show CDR1 as MNHEY and CDR2 as SVGAGI. The CDR3 length is 15 residues. With 4 bases removed from V and 5 bases from J, the gap between germline ends came to 14 bases. The CDR3 sequence is CASSSTPRATGELFF. In DNA, the CDR3 is TGTGCCAGCAGTTCCACGCCCCGGGCGACCGGGGAGCTGTTTTTT.

The V gene is TRBV11-1, the J gene TRBJ2-5; 7 nucleotides line up with TRBD1. Trimming cost V 5 bases and J 9 bases; bases outside gene matches: 9. This CDR3 has 13 residues. Looked up from germline, CDR1 is SGHAT and CDR2 is FQDESV (reference sequence). In DNA form, the CDR3 reads TGTGCCAGCAGCACCGGGACAGATAGGGCCCAGTACTTC. Encoded protein: CASSTGTDRAQYF.

The chain joins TRBV10-3 to TRBJ2-7; weak D call: TRBD1 (5 bases). This CDR3 has 13 residues. Germline V gene lookup returns CDR1 ENHRY and CDR2 SYGVKD. V shed 3 bases and J shed 2 bases, with 8 bases lying between them. The CDR3 loop is CAISETGAYEQYF. The CDR3 DNA follows: TGTGCCATCAGTGAAACAGGAGCCTACGAGCAGTACTTC.

This rearrangement joins TRBV9 to TRBJ2-2; no definite D call. The germline gives CDR1 SGDLS, CDR2 YYNGEE. V dropped 2 bases and J dropped 5 bases, with 4 bases sitting between them. The length of the CDR3 is 12 residues. The CDR3 loop is CASSVQTGELFF. The CDR3 nucleotides are TGTGCCAGCAGCGTTCAAACCGGGGAGCTGTTTTTT.

The rearrangement links TRBV7-2 to TRBJ1-2; D might be TRBD1 (5 bases). The CDR3 covers 9 residues. Germline CDR1 is SGHTA and CDR2 is FQGNSA. The CDR3 here is CGQGNGYTF. The CDR3, as DNA: TGTGGGCAGGGAAACGGCTACACCTTC.

The J gene is TRBJ1-2, the V gene TRBV25-1, with D uncertain. The CDR3 length is 14 residues. Trimming cost V 1 base and J 4 bases, with 10 bases left between them. The germline CDR1 and CDR2 sequences are MGHDK and SYGVNS. The CDR3 loop is CASSESYIAYGYTF. CDR3 nucleotides: TGTGCCAGCAGTGAATCATACATAGCCTATGGCTACACCTTC.